Shown below are 18 T cell receptor beta chains from a single sample sequenced in a study of vaccination effects on CD4 cells after COVID-19 (dated by TCRdb to between 2021 and 2022). In the ViraFEST assay, PBMC were stimulated with viral peptide pools, and antigen-specific CD4+ T cell clonotypes were then identified by expansion using TCR sequencing. After less than eleven days of culture, CD4+ T cells were isolated with the EasySep CD4+ T cell isolation kit. PCR-confirmed SARS-CoV-2 infection had occurred in convalescent patients between March and December 2020, before the Alpha, Beta and Delta variants emerged in the United States. Their specific antigens are unknown. Preparation of the library involved the immunoSEQ multiplex PCR assay. Not all clones reach the TCRdb copy of this immuneACCESS table, which keeps in-frame sequences only. Checked studies attribute under half of the gap to unresolved V genes and leave the rest unexplained. The sample table shows approximately 40,000 clones, and around 67% are seen once. The ten largest clonotypes hold less than 40% of the sample.

This material consisted of CD4+ T cells from PBMCs cultured with a peptide pool, taken before COVID-19 vaccination. The receptors come from a human donor who had a prior SARS-CoV-2 infection.

This sequence joins TRBV5-1 and TRBJ2-1; D is unresolved. The CDR3 loop spans 13 amino acids. Per germline, CDR1 SGHRS and CDR2 YFSETQ. V was shortened by 4 bases and J by 5 bases, with 10 bases between the two germline ends. The CDR3 sequence: CASSLGPNNEQFF. The CDR3 nucleotides read TGCGCCAGCAGCCTGGGTCCAAACAATGAGCAGTTCTTC.

This chain joins TRBV9 and TRBJ1-2; D is ambiguous. Between the trimmed V and J ends, which lost 0 bases and 7 bases, there was a span of 13 bases. The CDR3 is 14 residues long. Looked up from germline, CDR1 is SGDLS and CDR2 is YYNGEE. The CDR3: CASSVDPLLGGYTF. DNA of the CDR3: TGTGCCAGCAGCGTAGATCCACTTTTAGGTGGCTACACCTTC.

The chain couples TRBV5-1 to TRBJ2-2; 11 bases are a match to TRBD2. The trim removed 0 bases at V and 0 bases at J, leaving 1 base unmatched. In germline, CDR1 is SGHRS, CDR2 YFSETQ. CDR3 length: 17 residues. CDR3 bases: TGCGCCAGCAGCTTGGAGACTAGCGGGGCGAACACCGGGGAGCTGTTTTTT. It is translated as CASSLETSGANTGELFF.

CDR3 DNA: TGCGCCAGCAGCCCCGGGACAGCGAATGAGCAGTTCTTC. This sequence encodes CASSPGTANEQFF. This chain connects TRBV5-1 to TRBJ2-1, with TRBD1 matching over 7 bases. V lost 4 bases and J lost 7; bases outside the gene matches: 5. The CDR3 has 13 amino acids. CDR1 is SGHRS and CDR2 is YFSETQ in the germline V gene.

Points on this clone: One end of the junction fails to match germline, which may point to a read error. CDR3 nucleotide sequence: TGTGCCAACAGCCAAGGACTAGCGGGAACATATGAGCAGTTCTTC. Translation gives CANSQGLAGTYEQFF. The V call is TRBV4-2, the J call TRBJ2-1, with 12 bases lining up with TRBD2. The CDR3 is 15 residues long. Germline CDR1 LGHNA, CDR2 YNFKEQ.

The chain uses TRBV10-3 and TRBJ2-3; the D gene is possibly TRBD2 (6 bases). Germline CDR1 and CDR2: ENHRY and SYGVKD. The germline V and J ends were trimmed by 7 bases and 6 bases, with 26 bases remaining between them. The CDR3 sequence is 17 residues long. Written as DNA, the CDR3 is TGTGCCATCAAACCGGGACTGGGCGTCGGGGTTGGGGATACGCAGTATTTT. Its translation is CAIKPGLGVGVGDTQYF.

V gene TRBV10-3 combines with J gene TRBJ1-5; 8 bases align to TRBD1. This CDR3 spans 14 amino acids. Germline loops: CDR1 ENHRY, CDR2 SYGVKD. V lost 3 bases to trimming and J lost 5 bases; unmatched junction nucleotides: 3. For the CDR3, the DNA is TGTGCCATCAGTGACTCAGGGGGCGATCAGCCCCAGCATTTT. Its translation is CAISDSGGDQPQHF.

This clone showed up just a few times. This chain connects TRBV11-3 to TRBJ2-1, with a tentative D call TRBD2 (6 bases). The V gene's germline CDR1 is SGHNT and CDR2 YENEEA. The CDR3 is 15 residues long. With 2 bases removed from V and 3 bases from J, the gap between germline ends came to 11 bases. As DNA, the CDR3 is TGTGCCAGCAGCTTATTCGCGGGGAACTACAATGAGCAGTTCTTC. Protein product: CASSLFAGNYNEQFF.

This rearrangement joins TRBV7-9 to TRBJ2-1; 12 positions match TRBD2. The CDR3 is 16 amino acids. The V segment lost 5 bases and the J segment 10 bases; nucleotides outside the gene matches: 12. Germline V gene sequence: CDR1 SEHNR, CDR2 FQNEAQ (reference sequence). This CDR3 reads CASSPWGLLAGGEQFF. CDR3 nucleotide sequence: TGTGCCAGCAGCCCGTGGGGCCTACTAGCGGGAGGCGAGCAGTTCTTC.

This clone has only a few counts. This chain connects TRBV13 to TRBJ2-5, with D possibly TRBD1 on 6 matching bases. CDR1 and CDR2 from the germline V gene are PRHDT and FYEKMQ (reference sequence). The CDR3 consists of 13 residues. The V end was cut by 1 base, the J end by 4 bases, with 7 bases between. The CDR3 nucleotides read TGTGCCAGCAGCTTAGAAGGGGGAGAGACCCAGTACTTC. It translates to CASSLEGGETQYF.

The chain links TRBV5-6 to TRBJ2-3, with TRBD2 as a possible D gene (6 bases). The CDR3 sequence is 17 residues long. Germline CDR1 SGHDT, CDR2 YYEEEE. The V end lost 4 bases, the J end lost 2 bases, and 20 bases lay between the germline ends. The CDR3 region is CASSPLGRRANTDTQYF. The CDR3 bases are TGTGCCAGCAGCCCTCTGGGGAGGAGGGCTAACACAGATACGCAGTATTTT. Complete variable domain (other parts from reference TRBV5-6 and TRBJ2-3): DAGVTQSPTHLIKTRGQQVTLRCSPKSGHDTVSWYQQALGQGPQFIFQYYEEEERQRGNFPDRFSGHQFPNYSSELNVNALLLGDSALYLCASSPLGRRANTDTQYFGPGTRLTVL.

This clone was counted a single time. CDR3 residues: CASSYSKGLISYEQYF. The CDR3 bases are TGTGCCAGCAGTTACTCGAAGGGCCTAATTTCCTACGAGCAGTACTTC. The chain carries TRBV6-2 or TRBV6-3 and TRBJ2-7; no firm D call. This CDR3 is built from 16 residues. Germline V gene sequence: CDR1 MNHEY, CDR2 SVGEGT. Deletions cut 0 bases from V and 1 base from J, with 13 bases between.

The genes are TRBV3-1 (or the pseudogene TRBV3-2) and TRBJ1-2, with unresolved D. The V gene's germline CDR1 is LGHDT and CDR2 YNNKEL (reference sequence). The CDR3 spans 14 residues. V lost 1 base and J lost 8, with 14 bases in between. CDR3 in amino acids: CASSQVENRQGYTF. The CDR3 nucleotides read TGTGCCAGCAGCCAAGTGGAGAATCGTCAAGGCTACACCTTC.

The table lists this clone with a few counts. The chain is built from TRBV7-2 and TRBJ1-4, with D unresolved. V shed 2 bases and J shed 6 bases, with 13 bases lying between them. The CDR3 length is 15 residues. Germline V CDR1 and CDR2: SGHTA, FQGNSA. CDR3 in DNA: TGTGCCAGCAGCTTACGTTCCCTGACTGATGAAAAACTGTTTTTT. Translation gives CASSLRSLTDEKLFF. The entire variable domain, with the rest obtained from reference TRBV7-2 and TRBJ1-4, is as follows: GAGVSQSPSNKVTEKGKDVELRCDPISGHTALYWYRQSLGQGLEFLIYFQGNSAPDKSGLPSDRFSAERTGGSVSTLTIQRTQQEDSAVYLCASSLRSLTDEKLFFGSGTQLSVL.

The chain uses TRBV15 and TRBJ2-4; D uncertain. The ends were cut back, 0 bases at V and 1 base at J, with 10 bases in the middle. CDR1 LNHNV and CDR2 YYDKDF come from the germline V gene (reference sequence). The CDR3 spans 16 residues. The CDR3 spells CATSRDRVGAKNIQYF. The CDR3 DNA reads as TGTGCCACCAGCAGAGATCGGGTGGGTGCCAAAAACATTCAGTACTTC.

The rearrangement links TRBV20-1 to TRBJ2-5; D call uncertain. Germline V CDR1 and CDR2: DFQATT, SNEGSKA (reference sequence). V was shortened by 3 bases and J by 5 bases, with 13 bases between the two germline ends. This CDR3 has 13 amino acids. The DNA of the CDR3 is TGCAGTGCTAGTCTGCCCAGTATCGAGACCCAGTACTTC. Its translation: CSASLPSIETQYF.

The gene calls are TRBV5-1 and TRBJ2-1; no clear D gene. Deletions cut 4 bases from V and 4 bases from J, with 9 bases between. From germline, CDR1 is SGHRS and CDR2 YFSETQ. The CDR3 length is 13 residues. The CDR3 nucleotides read TGCGCCAGCAGCCCGGTAGATTACAATGAGCAGTTCTTC. It codes for CASSPVDYNEQFF.

The gene calls are TRBV7-2 and TRBJ2-3; TRBD2 is a possible D gene (6 bases). Trimming took off 1 base at V and 1 base at J, with 12 bases between the two ends. The CDR3 runs to 16 residues. Germline-derived CDR1 and CDR2 are SGHTA and FQGNSA. CDR3 protein: CASSLGGGTGTDTQYF. The CDR3 region has the DNA TGTGCCAGCAGCTTAGGGGGCGGGACTGGCACAGATACGCAGTATTTT.